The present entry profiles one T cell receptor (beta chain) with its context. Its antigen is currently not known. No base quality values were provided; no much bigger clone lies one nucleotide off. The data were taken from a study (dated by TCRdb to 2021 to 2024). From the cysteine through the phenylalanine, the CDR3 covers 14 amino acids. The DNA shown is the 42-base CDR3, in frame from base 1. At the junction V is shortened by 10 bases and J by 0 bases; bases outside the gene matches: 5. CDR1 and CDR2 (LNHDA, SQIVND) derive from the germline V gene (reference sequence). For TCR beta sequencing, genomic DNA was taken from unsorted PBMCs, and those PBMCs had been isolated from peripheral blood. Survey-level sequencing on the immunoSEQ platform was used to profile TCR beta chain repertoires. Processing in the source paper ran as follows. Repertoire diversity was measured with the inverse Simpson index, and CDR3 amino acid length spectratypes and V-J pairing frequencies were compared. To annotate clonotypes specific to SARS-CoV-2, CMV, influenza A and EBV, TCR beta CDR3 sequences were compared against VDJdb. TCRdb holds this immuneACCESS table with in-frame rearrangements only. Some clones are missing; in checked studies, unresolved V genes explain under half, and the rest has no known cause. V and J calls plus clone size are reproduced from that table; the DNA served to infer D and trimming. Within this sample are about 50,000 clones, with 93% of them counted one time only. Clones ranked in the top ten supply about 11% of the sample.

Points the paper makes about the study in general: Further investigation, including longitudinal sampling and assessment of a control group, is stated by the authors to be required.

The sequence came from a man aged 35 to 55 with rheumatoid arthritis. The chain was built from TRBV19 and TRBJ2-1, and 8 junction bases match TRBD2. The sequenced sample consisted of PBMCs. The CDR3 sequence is CATLGTSSYNEQFF. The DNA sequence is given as TGTGCCACCTTAGGGACTAGCTCCTACAATGAGCAGTTCTTC.